The present T cell receptor (beta chain) was sequenced within a study of cytomegalovirus exposure and HLA in healthy donors. Worth noting for this clone: Its antigen is unknown.

Germline V gene data show CDR1 as KGHSH and CDR2 as LQKENI. This CDR3 contains 15 residues. V lost 3 bases, J lost 4 bases, and 3 bases stayed unmatched. PCR employed 60 Vbeta and 13 Jbeta primers. Profiled with immunoSEQ multiplex PCR; TCRdb holds only in-frame clones, not every one. Of about 300,000 clones in the sample, roughly 85% were seen once. General study results and limits: Reports credit the classifier with highly specific, highly sensitive diagnosis of cytomegalovirus status. Later work found that TCR association rates differed between HLA loci; DRB1 had the most and HLA-C the fewest. The productive fraction for most TCR beta V segments was about 90% or about 30% in an earlier analysis. A link between a missense DCLRE1C variant and TCR beta V- and J-gene trimming emerged from a later analysis.

The sample was PBMCs. The gene calls are TRBV18 and TRBJ2-5; 12 nucleotides line up with TRBD1. The TCR was taken from a man aged 35-49 years in good health and CMV-seropositive. The CDR3, as DNA: TGTGCCAGCTCACCGGGACAGGGGGCTTTAGAGACCCAGTACTTC. This encodes CASSPGQGALETQYF.